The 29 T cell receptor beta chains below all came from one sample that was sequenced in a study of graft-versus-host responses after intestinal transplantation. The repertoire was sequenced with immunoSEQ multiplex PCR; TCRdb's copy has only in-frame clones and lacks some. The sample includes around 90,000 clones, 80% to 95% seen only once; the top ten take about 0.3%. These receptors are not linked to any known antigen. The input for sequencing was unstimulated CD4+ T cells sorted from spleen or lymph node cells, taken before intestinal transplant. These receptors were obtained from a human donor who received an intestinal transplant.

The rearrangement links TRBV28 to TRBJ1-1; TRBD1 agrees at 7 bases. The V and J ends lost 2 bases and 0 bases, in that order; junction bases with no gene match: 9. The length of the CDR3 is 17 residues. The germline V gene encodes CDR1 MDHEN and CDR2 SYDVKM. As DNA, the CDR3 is TGTGCCAGCAGTTTAGGGGGACAGACCTTCATGAACACTGAAGCTTTCTTT. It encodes CASSLGGQTFMNTEAFF.

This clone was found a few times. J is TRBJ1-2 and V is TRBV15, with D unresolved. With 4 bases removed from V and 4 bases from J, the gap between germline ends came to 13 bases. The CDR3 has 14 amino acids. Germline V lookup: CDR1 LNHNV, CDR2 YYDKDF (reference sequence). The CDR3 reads CATSNTRTGYGYTF. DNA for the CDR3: TGTGCCACCAGCAACACTCGAACTGGCTATGGCTACACCTTC.

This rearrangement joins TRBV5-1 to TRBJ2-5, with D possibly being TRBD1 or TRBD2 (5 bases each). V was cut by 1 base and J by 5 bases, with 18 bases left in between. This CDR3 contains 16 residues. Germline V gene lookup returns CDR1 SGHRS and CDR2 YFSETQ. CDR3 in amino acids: CASSLRVLLGEETQYF. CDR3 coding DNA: TGCGCCAGCAGCTTGAGAGTCCTCCTAGGGGAGGAGACCCAGTACTTC.

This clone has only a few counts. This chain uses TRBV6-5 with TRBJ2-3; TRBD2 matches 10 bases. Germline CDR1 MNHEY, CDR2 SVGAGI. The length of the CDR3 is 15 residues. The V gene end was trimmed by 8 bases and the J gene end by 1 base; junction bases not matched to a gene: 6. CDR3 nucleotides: TGTGCCAGCTCTAGCGGGAGTTTCCGCACAGATACGCAGTATTTT. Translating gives CASSSGSFRTDTQYF.

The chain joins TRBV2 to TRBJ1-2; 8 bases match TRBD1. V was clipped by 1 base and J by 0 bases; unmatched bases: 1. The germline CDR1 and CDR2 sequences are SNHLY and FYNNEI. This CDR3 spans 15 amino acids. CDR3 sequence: CASSEGQGTNYGYTF. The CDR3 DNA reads TGTGCCAGCAGTGAAGGACAGGGGACTAACTATGGCTACACCTTC.

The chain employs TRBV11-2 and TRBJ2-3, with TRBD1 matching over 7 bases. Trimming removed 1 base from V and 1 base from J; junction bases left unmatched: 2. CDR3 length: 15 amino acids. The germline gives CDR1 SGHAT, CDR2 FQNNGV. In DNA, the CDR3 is TGTGCCAGCAGCTTAGGAGGGACAGGCACAGATACGCAGTATTTT. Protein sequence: CASSLGGTGTDTQYF. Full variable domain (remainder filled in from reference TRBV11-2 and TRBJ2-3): EAGVAQSPRYKIIEKRQSVAFWCNPISGHATLYWYQQILGQGPKLLIQFQNNGVVDDSQLPKDRFSAERLKGVDSTLKIQPAKLEDSAVYLCASSLGGTGTDTQYFGPGTRLTVL.

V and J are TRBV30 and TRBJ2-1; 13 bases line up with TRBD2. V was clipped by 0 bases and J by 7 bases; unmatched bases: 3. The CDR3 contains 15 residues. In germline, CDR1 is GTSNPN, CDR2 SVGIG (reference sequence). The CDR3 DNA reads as TGTGCCTGGAGTGTACGACTAGCGGGAGGAAATGAGCAGTTCTTC. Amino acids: CAWSVRLAGGNEQFF.

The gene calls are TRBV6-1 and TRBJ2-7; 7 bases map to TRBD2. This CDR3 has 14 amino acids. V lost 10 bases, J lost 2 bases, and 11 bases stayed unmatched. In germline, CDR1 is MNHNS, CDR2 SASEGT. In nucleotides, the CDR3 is TGTGCCACCATGGGCGGGAGATCCCCCTACGAGCAGTACTTC. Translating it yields CATMGGRSPYEQYF.

The CDR3 region is CAWSVRQSTGNTIYF. CDR3 nucleotides: TGTGCCTGGAGTGTACGACAGAGCACTGGAAACACCATATATTTT. The V and J genes are TRBV30 and TRBJ1-3; a possible D gene is TRBD1 (5 bases). Trimming took 0 bases from V and 2 from J, leaving 11 bases between them. This CDR3 contains 15 residues. Germline V gene lookup returns CDR1 GTSNPN and CDR2 SVGIG (reference sequence).

As DNA, the CDR3 is TGCGCCAGCAGTGAGGGGGCCACCGGGGAGCTGTTTTTT. Amino acids: CASSEGATGELFF. The J gene is TRBJ2-2, the V gene TRBV10-1, with D perhaps matching TRBD1 (5 bases). V lost 2 bases and J 4 bases, leaving 5 bases between the germline ends. Germline V gene lookup returns CDR1 WNHNN and CDR2 SYGVQD (reference sequence). CDR3 size: 13 residues.

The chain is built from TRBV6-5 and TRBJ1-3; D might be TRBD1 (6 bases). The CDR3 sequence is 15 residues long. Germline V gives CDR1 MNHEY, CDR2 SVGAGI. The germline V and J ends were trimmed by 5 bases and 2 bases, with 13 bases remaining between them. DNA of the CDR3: TGTGCCAGCAGTATACAACAGGGAGCTGGAAACACCATATATTTT. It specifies CASSIQQGAGNTIYF.

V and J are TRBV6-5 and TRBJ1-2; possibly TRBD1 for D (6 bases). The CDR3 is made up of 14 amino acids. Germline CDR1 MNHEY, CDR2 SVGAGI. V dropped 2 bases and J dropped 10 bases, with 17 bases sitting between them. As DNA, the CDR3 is TGTGCCAGCAGTTACGAGGGACAATCCTTAGCCTACACCTTC. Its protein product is CASSYEGQSLAYTF.

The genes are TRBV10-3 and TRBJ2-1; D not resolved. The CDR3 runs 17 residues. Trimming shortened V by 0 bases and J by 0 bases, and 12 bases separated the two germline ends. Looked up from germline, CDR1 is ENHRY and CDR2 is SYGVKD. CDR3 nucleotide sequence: TGTGCCATCAGTGAGTCTGTCGCGTACACCTCCTACAATGAGCAGTTCTTC. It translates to CAISESVAYTSYNEQFF.

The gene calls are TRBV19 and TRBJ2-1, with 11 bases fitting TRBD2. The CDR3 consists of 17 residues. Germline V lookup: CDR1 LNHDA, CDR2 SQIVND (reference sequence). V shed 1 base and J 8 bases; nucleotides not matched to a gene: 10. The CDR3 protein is CASSIARLAGKLDEQFF. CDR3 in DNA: TGTGCCAGTAGTATAGCCCGACTAGCGGGAAAGTTGGATGAGCAGTTCTTC.

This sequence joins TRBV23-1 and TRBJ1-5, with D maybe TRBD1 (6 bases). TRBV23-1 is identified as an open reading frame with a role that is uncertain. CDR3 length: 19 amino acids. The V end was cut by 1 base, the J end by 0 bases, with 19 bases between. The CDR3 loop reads CASSQCGTQGTYSNQPQHF. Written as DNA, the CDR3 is TGCGCCAGCAGTCAATGTGGGACACAGGGCACCTATAGCAATCAGCCCCAGCATTTT.

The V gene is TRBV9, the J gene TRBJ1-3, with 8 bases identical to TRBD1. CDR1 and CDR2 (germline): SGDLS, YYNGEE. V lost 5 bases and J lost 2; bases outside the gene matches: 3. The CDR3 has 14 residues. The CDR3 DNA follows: TGTGCCAGCAGATCGGACAGGGCTGGAAACACCATATATTTT. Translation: CASRSDRAGNTIYF.

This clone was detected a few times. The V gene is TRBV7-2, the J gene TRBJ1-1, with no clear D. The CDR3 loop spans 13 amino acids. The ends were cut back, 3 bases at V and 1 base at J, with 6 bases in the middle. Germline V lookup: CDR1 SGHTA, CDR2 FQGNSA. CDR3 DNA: TGTGCCAGCAGCTTTCATGGGAACACTGAAGCTTTCTTT. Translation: CASSFHGNTEAFF.

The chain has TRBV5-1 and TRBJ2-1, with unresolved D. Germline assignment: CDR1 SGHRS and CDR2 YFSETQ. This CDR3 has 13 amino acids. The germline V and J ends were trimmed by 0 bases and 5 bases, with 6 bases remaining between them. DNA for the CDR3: TGCGCCAGCAGCTTGGGTAGGAACAATGAGCAGTTCTTC. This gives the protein CASSLGRNNEQFF.

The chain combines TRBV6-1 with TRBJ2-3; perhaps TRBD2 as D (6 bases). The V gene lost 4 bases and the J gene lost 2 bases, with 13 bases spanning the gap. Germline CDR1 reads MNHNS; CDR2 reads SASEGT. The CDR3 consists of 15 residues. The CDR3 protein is CASSGSGWFTDTQYF. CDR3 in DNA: TGTGCCAGCAGTGGTAGCGGATGGTTCACAGATACGCAGTATTTT.

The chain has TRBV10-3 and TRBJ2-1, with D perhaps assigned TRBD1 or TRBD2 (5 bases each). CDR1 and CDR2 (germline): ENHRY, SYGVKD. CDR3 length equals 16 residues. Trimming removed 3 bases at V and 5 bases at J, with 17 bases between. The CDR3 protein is CAISDSDPGRHNEQFF. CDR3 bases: TGTGCCATCAGTGATTCAGACCCGGGACGCCACAATGAGCAGTTCTTC.

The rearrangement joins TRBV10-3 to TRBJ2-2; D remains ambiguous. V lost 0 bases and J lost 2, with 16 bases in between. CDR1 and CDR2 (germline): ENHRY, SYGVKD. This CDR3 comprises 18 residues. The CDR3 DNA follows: TGTGCCATCAGTGAGTCGAACAGCTTCGGCCCTAACACCGGGGAGCTGTTTTTT. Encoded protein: CAISESNSFGPNTGELFF.

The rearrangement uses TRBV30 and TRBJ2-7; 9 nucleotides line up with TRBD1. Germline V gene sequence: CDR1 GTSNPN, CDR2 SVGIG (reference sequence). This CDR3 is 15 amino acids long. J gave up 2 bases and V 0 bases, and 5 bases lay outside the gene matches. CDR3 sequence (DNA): TGTGCCTGGAGTGTACGGAGGACAGGGGCCTACGAGCAGTACTTC. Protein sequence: CAWSVRRTGAYEQYF.

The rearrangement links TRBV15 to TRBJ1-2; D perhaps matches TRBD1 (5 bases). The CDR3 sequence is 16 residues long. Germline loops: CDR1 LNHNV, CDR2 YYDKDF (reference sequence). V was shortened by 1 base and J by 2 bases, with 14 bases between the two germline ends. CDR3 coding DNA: TGTGCCACCAGCAGAGCCCTTTTCGGGGGGAACTATGGCTACACCTTC. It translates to CATSRALFGGNYGYTF.

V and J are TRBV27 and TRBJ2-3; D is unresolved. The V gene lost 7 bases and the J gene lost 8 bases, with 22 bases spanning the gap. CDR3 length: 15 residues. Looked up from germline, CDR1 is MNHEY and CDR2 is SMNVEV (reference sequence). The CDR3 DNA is TGTGCCAGCATTTCTTTAGACTTGACCTCCGGTACGCAGTATTTT. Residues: CASISLDLTSGTQYF.

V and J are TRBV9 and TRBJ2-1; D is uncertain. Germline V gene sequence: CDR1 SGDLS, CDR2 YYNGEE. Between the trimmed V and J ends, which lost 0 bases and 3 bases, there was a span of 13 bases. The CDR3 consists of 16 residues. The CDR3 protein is CASSVDGYNFYNEQFF. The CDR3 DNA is TGTGCCAGCAGCGTAGATGGTTATAATTTCTACAATGAGCAGTTCTTC.

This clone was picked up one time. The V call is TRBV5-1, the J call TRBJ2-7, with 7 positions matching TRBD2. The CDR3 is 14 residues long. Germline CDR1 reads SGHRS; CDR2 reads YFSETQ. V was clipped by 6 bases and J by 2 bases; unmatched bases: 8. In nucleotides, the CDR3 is TGCGCCAGCACGAGCGGGGAACCCACCTACGAGCAGTACTTC. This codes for CASTSGEPTYEQYF. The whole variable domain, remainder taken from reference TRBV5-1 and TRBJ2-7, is KAGVTQTPRYLIKTRGQQVTLSCSPISGHRSVSWYQQTPGQGLQFLFEYFSETQRNKGNFPGRFSGRQFSNSRSEMNVSTLELGDSALYLCASTSGEPTYEQYFGPGTRLTVT.

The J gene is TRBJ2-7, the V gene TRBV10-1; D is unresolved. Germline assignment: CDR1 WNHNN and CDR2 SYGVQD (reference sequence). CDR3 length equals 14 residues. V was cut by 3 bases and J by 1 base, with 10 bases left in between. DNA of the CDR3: TGCGCCAGCAGTGAATCAGGCAGGTCCTACGAGCAGTACTTC. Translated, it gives CASSESGRSYEQYF.

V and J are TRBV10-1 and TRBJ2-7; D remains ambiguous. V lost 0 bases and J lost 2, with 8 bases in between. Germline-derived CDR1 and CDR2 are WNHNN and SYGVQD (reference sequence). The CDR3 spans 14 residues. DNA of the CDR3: TGCGCCAGCAGTGAGTCCCGAGGAACCTACGAGCAGTACTTC. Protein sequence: CASSESRGTYEQYF.

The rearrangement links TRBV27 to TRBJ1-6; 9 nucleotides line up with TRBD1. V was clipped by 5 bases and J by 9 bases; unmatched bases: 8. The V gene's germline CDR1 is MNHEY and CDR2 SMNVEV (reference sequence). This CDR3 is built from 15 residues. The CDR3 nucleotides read TGTGCCAGCAGTGGACAGGGGCGGATTAGTTCACCCCTCCACTTT. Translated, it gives CASSGQGRISSPLHF.